This TCR beta chain was identified in a study of blood T cell repertoires in COVID-19. Study information: From the United States, Italy and Spain came samples of acute and convalescent COVID-19.

Germline loops: CDR1 GTSNPN, CDR2 SVGIG (reference sequence). V shed 0 bases and J 2 bases; nucleotides not matched to a gene: 4. The CDR3 spans 15 residues. Sequencing used immunoSEQ multiplex PCR; TCRdb keeps in-frame clones, though not all of them. Found here are about 180,000 clones, roughly 86% of them singletons; the top ten hold roughly 2.9%. This sequence was found in a woman aged 30 to 39 with active or convalescent COVID-19. The specimen was peripheral blood. The V call is TRBV30, the J call TRBJ2-7; 10 nucleotides line up with TRBD2. CDR3 sequence: CAWSVGSGGTYEQYF. The CDR3 DNA is TGTGCCTGGAGTGTAGGTAGCGGGGGGACCTACGAGCAGTACTTC.